The source of this T cell receptor beta chain is a study of blood T cells in healthy people across ages. Study-level information: Through template switching, about one barcoded beta molecule was captured per two T cells, as measured in model experiments.

A second PCR of roughly 7 to 11 cycles used a sample-barcoded 5' primer and a J-beta primer mix. No fewer than 3 million CDR3-containing paired-end reads came from each sample. TCRdb passed the 5' RACE reads through MiXCR, listing each CDR3 protein once. The sample comprises about 1.1 million distinct CDR3 sequences, roughly two fifths of which are singletons, and around 13% rests with the top ten. Study-wide findings and caveats: It was the long-lived donors that had more naive CD4+ cells and higher diversity than aged donors. With naive T cell percentage, TCR beta diversity showed a strong correlation.

The length of the CDR3 is 17 residues. Germline lookup yields CDR1 MNHNS and CDR2 SASEGT. V lost 6 bases and J lost 0, with 19 bases in between. Concerning this clonotype: Its target is not known.

The sequencing input was blood. The genes are TRBV6-1 and TRBJ2-3; D is perhaps TRBD2 (6 bases). The sequence derives from a man aged 18 to 29 in good health. The CDR3: CASSAGAGSPSTDTQYF. Written as DNA, the CDR3 is TGTGCCAGCAGCGCCGGCGCGGGGTCACCTAGCACAGATACGCAGTATTTT.